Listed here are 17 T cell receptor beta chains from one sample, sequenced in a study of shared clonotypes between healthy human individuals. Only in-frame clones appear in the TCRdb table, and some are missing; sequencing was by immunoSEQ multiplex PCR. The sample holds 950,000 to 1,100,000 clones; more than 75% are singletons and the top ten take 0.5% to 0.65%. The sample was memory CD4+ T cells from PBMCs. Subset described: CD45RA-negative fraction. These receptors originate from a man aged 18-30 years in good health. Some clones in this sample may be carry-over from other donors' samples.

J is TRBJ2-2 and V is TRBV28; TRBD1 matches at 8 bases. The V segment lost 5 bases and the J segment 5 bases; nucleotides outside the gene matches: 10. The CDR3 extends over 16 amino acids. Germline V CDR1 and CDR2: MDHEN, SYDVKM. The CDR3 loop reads CASSQWTGRRTGELFF. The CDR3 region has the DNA TGTGCCAGCAGTCAGTGGACAGGGCGACGGACCGGGGAGCTGTTTTTT.

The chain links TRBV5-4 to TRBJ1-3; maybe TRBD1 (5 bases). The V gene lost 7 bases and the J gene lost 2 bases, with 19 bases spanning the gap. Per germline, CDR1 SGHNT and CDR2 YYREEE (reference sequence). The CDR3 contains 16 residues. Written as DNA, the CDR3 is TGTGCCAGCGCCTTTCGATTCGGGGGGGCTGGAAACACCATATATTTT. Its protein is CASAFRFGGAGNTIYF.

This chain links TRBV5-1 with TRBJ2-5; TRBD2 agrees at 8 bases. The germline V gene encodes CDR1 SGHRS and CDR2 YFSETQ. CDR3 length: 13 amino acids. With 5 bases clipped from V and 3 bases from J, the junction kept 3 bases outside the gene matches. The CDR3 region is CASRLGGEETQYF. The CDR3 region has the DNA TGCGCCAGCAGACTCGGGGGGGAAGAGACCCAGTACTTC.

The CDR3 here is CASSQDGRNIQYF. The CDR3 DNA follows: TGCGCCAGCAGCCAAGATGGGAGAAACATTCAGTACTTC. The rearrangement uses TRBV4-1 and TRBJ2-4; D might be TRBD2 (5 bases). This CDR3 has 13 amino acids. V was cut by 0 bases and J by 6 bases, with 6 bases left in between. CDR1 and CDR2 (germline): MGHRA, YSYEKL.

CDR3 residues: CASSVGGGGRQETQYF. DNA of the CDR3: TGTGCCAGCAGCGTAGGAGGCGGGGGGCGGCAAGAGACCCAGTACTTC. The V and J genes are TRBV9 and TRBJ2-5; 8 bases align to TRBD2. Germline CDR1 is SGDLS and CDR2 is YYNGEE. The CDR3 extends over 16 amino acids. V shed 0 bases, J shed 2 bases, and the junction held 6 bases outside the gene matches.

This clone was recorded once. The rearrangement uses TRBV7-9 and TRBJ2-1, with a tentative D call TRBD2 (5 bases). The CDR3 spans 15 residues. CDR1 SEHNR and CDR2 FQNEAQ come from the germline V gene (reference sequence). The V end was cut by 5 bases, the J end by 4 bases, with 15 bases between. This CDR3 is CASSPSDGNYNEQFF. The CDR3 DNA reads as TGTGCCAGCAGCCCCTCGGACGGGAATTACAATGAGCAGTTCTTC.

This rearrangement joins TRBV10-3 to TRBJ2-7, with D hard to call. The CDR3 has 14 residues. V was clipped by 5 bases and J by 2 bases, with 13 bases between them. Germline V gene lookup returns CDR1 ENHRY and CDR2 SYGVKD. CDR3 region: CAISKARDTYEQYF. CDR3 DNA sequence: TGTGCCATCAGTAAGGCAAGGGATACCTACGAGCAGTACTTC.

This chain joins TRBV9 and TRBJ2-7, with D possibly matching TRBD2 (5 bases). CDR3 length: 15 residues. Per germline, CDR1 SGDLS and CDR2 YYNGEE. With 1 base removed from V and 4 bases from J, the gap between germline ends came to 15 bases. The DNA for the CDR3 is TGTGCCAGCAGCGTAAACGGACTCCCCTATTACGAGCAGTACTTC. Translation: CASSVNGLPYYEQYF.

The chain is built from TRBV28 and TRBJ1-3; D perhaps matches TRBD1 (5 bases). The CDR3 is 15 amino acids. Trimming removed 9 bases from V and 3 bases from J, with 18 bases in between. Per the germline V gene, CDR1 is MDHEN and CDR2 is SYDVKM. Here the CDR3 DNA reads TGTGCCAGTCAGCGTCGGGGGTCGGATGGAAACACCATATATTTT. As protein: CASQRRGSDGNTIYF.

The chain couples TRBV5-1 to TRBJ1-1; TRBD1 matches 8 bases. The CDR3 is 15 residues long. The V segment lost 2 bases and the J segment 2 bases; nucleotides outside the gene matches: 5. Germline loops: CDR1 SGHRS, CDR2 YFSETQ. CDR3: CASSFIGQGNTEAFF. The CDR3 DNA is TGCGCCAGCAGCTTCATCGGACAGGGCAACACTGAAGCTTTCTTT.

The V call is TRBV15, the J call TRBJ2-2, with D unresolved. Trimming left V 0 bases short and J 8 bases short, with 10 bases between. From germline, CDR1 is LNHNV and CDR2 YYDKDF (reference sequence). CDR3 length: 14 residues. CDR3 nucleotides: TGTGCCACCAGCAGAGAGTTGGAGAGGGGGGAGCTGTTTTTT. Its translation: CATSRELERGELFF.

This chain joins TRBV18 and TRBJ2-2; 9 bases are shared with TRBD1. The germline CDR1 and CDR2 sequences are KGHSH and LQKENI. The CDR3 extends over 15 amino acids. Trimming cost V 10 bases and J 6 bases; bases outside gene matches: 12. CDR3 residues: CATKARTGEAGELFF. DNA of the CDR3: TGTGCCACCAAAGCACGGACAGGGGAAGCCGGGGAGCTGTTTTTT.

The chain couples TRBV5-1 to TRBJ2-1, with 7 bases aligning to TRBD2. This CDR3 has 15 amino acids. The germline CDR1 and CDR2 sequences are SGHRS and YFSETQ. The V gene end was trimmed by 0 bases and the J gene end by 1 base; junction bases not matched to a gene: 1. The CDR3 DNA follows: TGCGCCAGCAGCTTGGAACTAGCGTCCTACAATGAGCAGTTCTTC. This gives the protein CASSLELASYNEQFF.

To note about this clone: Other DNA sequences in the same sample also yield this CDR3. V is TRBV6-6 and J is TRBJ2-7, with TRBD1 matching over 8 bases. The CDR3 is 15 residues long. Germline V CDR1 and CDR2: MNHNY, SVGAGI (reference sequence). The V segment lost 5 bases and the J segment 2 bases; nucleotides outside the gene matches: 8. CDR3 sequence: CASSTSGTGTYEQYF. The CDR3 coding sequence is TGTGCCAGCAGTACTTCCGGGACAGGCACCTACGAGCAGTACTTC.

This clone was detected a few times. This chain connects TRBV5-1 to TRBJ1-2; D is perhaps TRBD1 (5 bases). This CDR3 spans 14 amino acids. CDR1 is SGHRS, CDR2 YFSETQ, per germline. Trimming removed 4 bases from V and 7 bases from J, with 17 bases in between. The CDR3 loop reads CASSGGTVVGGYTF. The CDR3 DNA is TGCGCCAGCAGCGGCGGGACGGTAGTCGGTGGCTACACCTTC.

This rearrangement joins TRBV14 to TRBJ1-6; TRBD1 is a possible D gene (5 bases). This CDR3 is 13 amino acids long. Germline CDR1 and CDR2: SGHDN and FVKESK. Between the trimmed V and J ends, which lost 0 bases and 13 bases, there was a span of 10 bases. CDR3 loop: CASSQDREGPLHF. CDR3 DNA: TGTGCCAGCAGCCAAGATCGGGAGGGGCCCCTCCACTTT.

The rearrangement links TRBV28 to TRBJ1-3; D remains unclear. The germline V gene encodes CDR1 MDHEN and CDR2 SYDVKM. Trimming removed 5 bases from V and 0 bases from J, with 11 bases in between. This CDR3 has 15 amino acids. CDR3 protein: CASSQPQFSGNTIYF. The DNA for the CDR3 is TGTGCCAGCAGTCAACCTCAGTTCTCTGGAAACACCATATATTTT.